A selection of T cell receptor beta chains follows, all from one sample in a study of cytomegalovirus exposure and HLA in healthy donors. Sequenced by immunoSEQ multiplex PCR; TCRdb stores in-frame clones only, minus some. The sample lists approximately 58,000 clones; roughly 94% were seen once. The sample taken for sequencing was PBMCs. The receptors derive from a man aged 18 to 29 in good health and CMV-seronegative. CDR3s include the opening cysteine and the closing phenylalanine or tryptophan. The D gene is left open where the match is weak. Clone size is stated in some rows and not others, as once, few, many or a class when expanded.

NA TRBJ1-2 TRBD1 TRBV5-1 CASSSKAGGVPDGYTF TGCGCCAGCAGCTCAAAAGCAGGGGGCGTCCCCGATGGCTACACCTTC
NA TRBJ2-2 NA TRBV7-2 CASSLGWGAGELFF TGTGCCAGCAGCTTGGGTTGGGGGGCCGGGGAGCTGTTTTTT
NA TRBJ2-5 TRBD2 TRBV7-6 CASRILAGQETQYF TGTGCCAGCAGGATCCTAGCGGGACAAGAGACCCAGTACTTC
NA TRBJ2-1 NA TRBV9 CASSVDSRPPGEQFF TGTGCCAGCAGCGTAGATTCCCGCCCCCCAGGTGAGCAGTTCTTC
NA TRBJ1-5 TRBD1 TRBV28 CASSPTGGRGNQPQHF TGTGCCAGCAGCCCAACAGGGGGCAGAGGCAATCAGCCCCAGCATTTT
NA TRBJ1-1 NA TRBV20-1 CSATGIAEAFF TGCAGTGCTACAGGGATCGCTGAAGCTTTCTTT
NA TRBJ1-4 NA TRBV7-9 CASRADRDLEEKLFF TGTGCCAGCAGGGCGGACCGGGACTTAGAAGAAAAACTGTTTTTT
NA TRBJ2-3 TRBD2 TRBV25-1 CASGGLAGVTDTQYF TGTGCCAGCGGGGGACTAGCGGGAGTTACAGATACGCAGTATTTT
once TRBJ1-1 TRBD1 TRBV27 CASSLREGARTEAFF TGTGCCAGCAGTCTACGTGAGGGGGCGCGTACTGAAGCTTTCTTT
NA TRBJ2-1 TRBD2 TRBV6-6 CASSYTGTSGYNEQFF TGTGCCAGCAGTTATACTGGGACTAGCGGATACAATGAGCAGTTCTTC
NA TRBJ2-3 NA TRBV5-4 CASSWAGLRPSSTDTQYF TGTGCCAGCAGTTGGGCGGGTCTCCGCCCCTCTAGCACAGATACGCAGTATTTT
NA TRBJ2-2 NA TRBV7-2 CASSLAWLNSGELFF TGTGCCAGCAGCTTAGCTTGGTTAAACTCCGGGGAGCTGTTTTTT
NA TRBJ2-2 NA TRBV5-6 CASSFLSNPGELFF TGTGCCAGCAGCTTCCTATCCAATCCCGGGGAGCTGTTTTTT
NA TRBJ1-5 NA TRBV19 CASSIATDQPQHF TGTGCCAGTAGTATCGCTACAGATCAGCCCCAGCATTTT
NA TRBJ2-7 TRBD1 TRBV11-3 CASSWDRVSEQYF TGTGCCAGCAGCTGGGACAGGGTGAGCGAGCAGTACTTC
NA TRBJ2-1 NA TRBV5-1 CASRVGLLQPYNEQFF TGCGCCAGCAGGGTCGGACTACTACAACCTTACAATGAGCAGTTCTTC
NA TRBJ2-7 TRBD1 TRBV29-1 CSVGTAFEQYF TGCAGCGTGGGGACAGCCTTCGAGCAGTACTTC
once TRBJ2-1 TRBD2 TRBV4-2 CASSSQREDNEQFF TGTGCCAGCAGCTCTCAGCGGGAGGACAATGAGCAGTTCTTC
NA TRBJ1-1 NA TRBV9 CASRTDNEAFF TGTGCCAGCAGGACGGACAATGAAGCTTTCTTT